This T cell receptor beta chain was sequenced for a study of blood T cell repertoires in COVID-19. V was cut by 1 base and J by 2 bases, with 9 bases left in between. Per germline, CDR1 GTSNPN and CDR2 SVGIG (reference sequence). The CDR3 length is 14 residues. The table came from immunoSEQ multiplex PCR; TCRdb's copy has only in-frame clones and leaves some out. The sample consists of about 180,000 clones, approximately 88% of them appearing once. Ages ranged from about 18 to 89 years, with residence in about two dozen US areas. Sequencing used PBMCs or T cells enriched from blood (not recorded which). The receptor comes from a woman aged 18-29 years who had recovered from COVID-19. V is TRBV30 and J is TRBJ2-1; weak D call: TRBD1 (5 bases). CDR3 region: CAWSGKGAYNEQFF. CDR3 nucleotide sequence: TGTGCCTGGAGTGGAAAAGGGGCCTACAATGAGCAGTTCTTC.